The clone carrying this TCR beta chain was found once. With 5 bases clipped from V and 7 bases from J, the junction kept 2 bases outside the gene matches. The CDR3 has 11 residues. Per the germline V gene, CDR1 is MNHEY and CDR2 is SVGAGI. The data stem from a study of blood T cell repertoires in COVID-19. Study-level information: Samples representing acute and convalescent COVID-19 were sourced from the United States, Italy and Spain. The analysed material was cDNA or gDNA that came from T cells, B-cell-depleted T cells, or PBMCs.

In the original workflow: Scientists estimated how many nucleated cells there were by amplifying reference gene primers. Profiling relied on immunoSEQ multiplex PCR, and the TCRdb table lists in-frame clones only, not all of them. That table furnishes V, J and clone size, whereas the DNA furnished D and trimming. The sample carries about 210,000 clones, roughly 82% recorded once. The origin of this receptor is a woman aged 35 to 49 with acute or convalescent COVID-19. The specimen was peripheral blood. The chain links TRBV6-5 to TRBJ2-7; 7 bases line up with TRBD2. The CDR3 here is CASSLSGEQYF. Here the CDR3 DNA reads TGTGCCAGCAGTCTTAGCGGGGAGCAGTACTTC.